These T cell receptor beta chains were read from a single sample in a study of beta chain features in type 1 diabetes. Sequencing was performed with immunoSEQ multiplex PCR; in TCRdb, only in-frame clones are kept and a portion is missing. The data contain roughly 160,000 clones, 7.5% to 8.5% of them singletons. Sequences were obtained from central memory CD4+ T cells from blood. The receptors originated from a man aged 18 to 35 with type 1 diabetes. The CDR3 runs from the conserved cysteine through the conserved F or W. D genes are given only for firm matches. Rows give clone size only sometimes, using once, few, many, or a class for an expanded clone.

TRBV5-1	TRBJ2-5	16	TRBD2	few	CASRPGLAGEGETQYF	TGCGCCAGCAGGCCGGGGCTAGCGGGAGAAGGAGAGACCCAGTACTTC
TRBV14	TRBJ2-2	14	-	few	CASSQLRNTGELFF	TGTGCCAGCAGCCAACTCAGGAACACCGGGGAGCTGTTTTTT
TRBV15	TRBJ1-1	16	-	-	CATSRDRGTHNTEAFF	TGTGCCACCAGCAGAGATCGTGGGACACACAACACTGAAGCTTTCTTT
TRBV7-2	TRBJ1-6	13	TRBD1	-	CASSTDRNSPLHF	TGTGCCAGCAGCACGGACAGGAATTCACCCCTCCACTTT
TRBV5-6	TRBJ2-4	15	-	-	CASSRVGAIKNIQYF	TGTGCCAGCAGCCGGGTAGGGGCGATCAAAAACATTCAGTACTTC
TRBV9	TRBJ2-2	13	-	-	CASSVSIPGELFF	TGTGCCAGCAGCGTGAGCATTCCGGGGGAGCTGTTTTTT
TRBV7-9	TRBJ1-5	13	-	-	CASSKTQGQPQHF	TGTGCCAGCAGTAAGACCCAGGGTCAGCCCCAGCATTTT
TRBV10-1	TRBJ2-2	15	TRBD2	few	CASSEWGGMAGELFF	TGCGCCAGCAGTGAGTGGGGAGGGATGGCCGGGGAGCTGTTTTTT
TRBV6-5	TRBJ2-5	12	-	-	CASSEGHETQYF	TGTGCCAGCTCGGAGGGGCACGAGACCCAGTACTTC
TRBV29-1	TRBJ2-3	14	TRBD1	few	CSVYGTGRADTQYF	TGCAGCGTTTACGGGACAGGCCGGGCGGATACGCAGTATTTT
TRBV4-2	TRBJ2-1	17	-	-	CASSPQWLRVRGNEQFF	TGTGCCAGCAGCCCACAGTGGTTGAGGGTTAGAGGCAATGAGCAGTTCTTC
TRBV2	TRBJ2-5	15	TRBD2	-	CASSGFGGEKGTQYF	TGTGCCAGCAGTGGTTTCGGGGGGGAGAAGGGGACCCAGTACTTC
TRBV6-1	TRBJ1-2	15	TRBD1	-	CASRTGQVHNYGYTF	TGTGCCAGCAGGACGGGACAGGTTCATAACTATGGCTACACCTTC
TRBV9	TRBJ2-7	18	-	-	CASSCQPYFSYLLPEQYF	TGTGCCAGCAGCTGCCAACCATACTTTTCGTATTTGCTCCCCGAGCAGTACTTC
TRBV7-2	TRBJ2-1	17	TRBD2	-	CASSLAGTSGRRNEQFF	TGTGCCAGCAGCTTAGCTGGGACTAGCGGGAGGCGTAATGAGCAGTTCTTC
TRBV11-2	TRBJ1-3	14	-	-	CASSLGPSGNTIYF	TGTGCCAGCAGCTTAGGGCCCTCTGGAAACACCATATATTTT
TRBV4-3	TRBJ2-7	16	TRBD2	few	CASSQVQGGGDYEQYF	TGCGCCAGCAGCCAAGTTCAGGGCGGGGGGGACTACGAGCAGTACTTC
TRBV5-1	TRBJ1-1	14	-	few	CASSLDRPDTEAFF	TGCGCCAGCAGCTTGGACAGGCCAGACACTGAAGCTTTCTTT
TRBV19	TRBJ2-7	14	-	few	CASSISGSSYEQYF	TGTGCCAGTAGTATATCGGGTAGCTCCTACGAGCAGTACTTC
TRBV5-1	TRBJ2-1	16	TRBD2	few	CASSWGLTRNDDEQFF	TGCGCCAGCAGCTGGGGACTAACGAGAAACGACGATGAGCAGTTCTTC
TRBV18	TRBJ1-1	15	-	few	CASSPAAGEGSEAFF	TGTGCCAGCTCACCAGCGGCAGGGGAAGGCTCTGAAGCTTTCTTT
TRBV7-2	TRBJ2-5	15	-	few	CASSLVARGWQTQYF	TGTGCCAGCAGCTTAGTGGCCAGGGGTTGGCAGACCCAGTACTTC
TRBV19	TRBJ1-1	15	TRBD1	few	CASRITQTGQGSAFF	TGTGCCAGTAGAATAACCCAGACCGGACAGGGATCAGCTTTCTTT
TRBV4-2	TRBJ2-1	13	-	-	CASSQDWAYEQFF	TGTGCCAGCAGCCAAGACTGGGCGTATGAGCAGTTCTTC
TRBV29-1	TRBJ1-1	15	TRBD1	few	CSVGGTGRSNTEAFF	TGCAGCGTTGGTGGGACAGGCCGCTCGAACACTGAAGCTTTCTTT
TRBV2	TRBJ2-7	13	TRBD1	few	CASRMDRYYEQYF	TGTGCCAGCAGAATGGACAGGTACTACGAGCAGTACTTC